This T cell receptor beta chain comes out of a study of liver allograft versus peripheral blood T cells (dated by TCRdb to the early 2020s). Some background on the complete study: The study compared T cell receptor repertoires found within transplanted livers against repertoires in the peripheral blood of liver transplant recipients.

This clonotype is medium-sized (0.01 to 0.1%) in its sample. Its antigen target is currently unknown. No much larger clonotype is one base removed from it; base qualities were not supplied. Here is what the overall study found, with its caveats: According to the report, the T cell receptor repertoires detected in peripheral blood were different from the repertoires found inside liver allografts.

From cysteine to phenylalanine, the CDR3 is 15 amino acids long. Only the CDR3 DNA stays, 45 bases, in frame from base 1. V ends up 6 bases short and J 7 bases short, with an unmatched junction base count of 9. CDR1 and CDR2 are drawn from the germline V gene: MNHEY, SVGEGT. Instrument on record: Illumina MiSeq. TCRdb handled the public reads itself, with Q25 trimming in fastp and clone calling in MiXCR, and kept productive beta chains. Every distinct CDR3 protein forms one entry, paired with its most common genes and DNA. The sample table records roughly 1,800 distinct CDR3 sequences; roughly 18% of these occur just once. The top ten clones comprise about 67% of the sample.

The rearrangement combines TRBV6-2 or TRBV6-3 with TRBJ1-1, with TRBD1 identical over 12 junction bases. This clonotype was obtained from a human patient who had a liver transplant. Some T cells present after a transplant may be cells of the graft donor. The DNA reads TGTGCCAGCAGGTCACCCGGGACAGGGGGCTTTGAAGCTTTCTTT. It translates as CASRSPGTGGFEAFF.